The 31 T cell receptor beta chains below were found in one sample sequenced in a study of blood T cell repertoires in COVID-19 (dated by TCRdb to 2019 to 2021). Library creation used the immunoSEQ multiplex PCR assay. Sourced from immuneACCESS, this table was stored by TCRdb with only in-frame sequences that have V and J called. A share of the clones is absent; for the studies checked, an unresolved V gene accounts for under half, and the remainder has no known explanation. This sample gives around 160,000 clones in total; around 86% of them show up just once. Roughly 8.2% of the sample comes from the top ten. Sequencing was performed on peripheral blood. The receptors derive from a man aged 60 to 69 with acute or convalescent COVID-19.

The chain carries TRBV6-6 and TRBJ1-2; D possibly corresponds to TRBD1 (6 bases). The CDR3 sequence is 15 residues long. Germline V gene data show CDR1 as MNHNY and CDR2 as SVGAGI (reference sequence). V was clipped by 5 bases and J by 5 bases, with 18 bases between them. The CDR3 DNA reads TGTGCCAGCAGTCCGGGACAAGGCTCTCTATATGGCTACACCTTC. Translation gives CASSPGQGSLYGYTF.

This chain connects TRBV15 to TRBJ2-1; unclear D gene. CDR3 length: 11 amino acids. Trimming stripped 8 bases from V and 8 bases from J, with 10 bases between. CDR1 is LNHNV, CDR2 YYDKDF, per germline (reference sequence). CDR3 protein: CATWRGHEQFF. Written as DNA, the CDR3 is TGTGCCACCTGGCGAGGTCATGAGCAGTTCTTC.

The V call is TRBV6-1, the J call TRBJ2-4, with TRBD2 matching 7 bases. J lost 7 bases, V lost 1 base, and 10 bases had no gene match. The CDR3 contains 16 residues. CDR1 MNHNS and CDR2 SASEGT come from the germline V gene. The CDR3 nucleotides are TGTGCCAGCAGTGAAGAAGCCCAAGCGGGGCAGAACATTCAGTACTTC. Protein: CASSEEAQAGQNIQYF.

The gene calls are TRBV28 and TRBJ2-2; D possibly corresponds to TRBD2 (6 bases). This CDR3 is built from 15 residues. V shed 6 bases and J shed 2 bases, with 13 bases lying between them. Germline values: CDR1 MDHEN, CDR2 SYDVKM. The CDR3: CASRGGTDNTGELFF. In nucleotides, the CDR3 is TGTGCCAGCAGGGGCGGGACTGATAACACCGGGGAGCTGTTTTTT.

The rearrangement joins TRBV12-2 to TRBJ2-3; TRBD2, the table's D call, was not compared with the DNA. TRBV12-2 is termed a pseudogene. This CDR3 contains 16 residues. The CDR3 sequence: CASRLFLAGSTDTQYF. CDR3 DNA: TGTGCAAGTCGCTTGTTCCTAGCGGGGAGCACAGATACGCAGTATTTT.

A few counts support this clone. The chain recombines TRBV28 with TRBJ2-1; 10 bases map to TRBD1. V shed 7 bases, J shed 5 bases, and the junction held 8 bases outside the gene matches. The CDR3 has 15 amino acids. Germline assignment: CDR1 MDHEN and CDR2 SYDVKM. The CDR3 here is CASMGIGTGDNEQFF. The CDR3 DNA sequence: TGTGCCAGCATGGGGATTGGGACAGGGGACAATGAGCAGTTCTTC.

V usage is TRBV9 and J usage is TRBJ1-2; TRBD1 agrees at 10 bases. Trimming took 4 bases from V and 8 from J; bases not matched to a gene: 14. The CDR3 covers 16 residues. CDR1 and CDR2 from the germline V gene are SGDLS and YYNGEE. Written as DNA, the CDR3 is TGTGCCAGCAGCCCTAACCCGGGACAGGGGCGAAGGGGCTACACCTTC. Its translation: CASSPNPGQGRRGYTF.

This clone was picked up many times. V and J are TRBV6-2 or TRBV6-3 and TRBJ2-7; 9 bases match TRBD2. This CDR3 spans 17 amino acids. Germline V gene data show CDR1 as MNHEY and CDR2 as SVGEGT. Trimming took 6 bases from V and 0 from J; bases not matched to a gene: 12. The CDR3 bases are TGTGCCAGCAGCCACCCTACCCTTAGCGGGAGCTCCTACGAGCAGTACTTC. Encoded protein: CASSHPTLSGSSYEQYF.

This chain uses TRBV11-2 with TRBJ2-7; TRBD2 matches 8 bases. The CDR3 is made up of 19 amino acids. V lost 0 bases and J lost 4; bases outside the gene matches: 17. Germline CDR1 is SGHAT and CDR2 is FQNNGV. CDR3 nucleotide sequence: TGTGCCAGCAGCTTAGATGACCGTCATCCGGGACTAGGACGGTACGAGCAGTACTTC. Its translation is CASSLDDRHPGLGRYEQYF.

This rearrangement joins TRBV3-1 (or the pseudogene TRBV3-2) to TRBJ2-7; D call uncertain. The CDR3 runs 15 residues. V shed 0 bases and J shed 5 bases, with 14 bases lying between them. The germline V gene has CDR1 LGHDT and CDR2 YNNKEL (reference sequence). The CDR3 region has the DNA TGTGCCAGCAGCCAAGATTCGAACAAGAGGCACGAGCAGTACTTC. This sequence encodes CASSQDSNKRHEQYF.

This chain uses TRBV7-6 with TRBJ2-5, with D possibly matching TRBD2 (5 bases). Trimming removed 5 bases from V and 4 bases from J, with 11 bases in between. There are 13 residues in the CDR3. In germline, CDR1 is SGHVS, CDR2 FNYEAQ. The CDR3 region is CASSQTRGETQYF. The DNA of the CDR3 is TGTGCCAGCAGCCAAACTAGAGGAGAGACCCAGTACTTC.

The gene calls are TRBV19 and TRBJ1-5; maybe TRBD1 (5 bases). Germline V gives CDR1 LNHDA, CDR2 SQIVND (reference sequence). The CDR3 consists of 15 residues. V was trimmed by 5 bases and J by 2 bases, leaving 13 bases between them. The CDR3 bases are TGTGCCAGTAGTCTGCAAGGGGCGGGCAATCAGCCCCAGCATTTT. Its protein is CASSLQGAGNQPQHF.

The rearrangement links TRBV10-3 to TRBJ2-5; maybe TRBD1 (6 bases). CDR1 and CDR2 from the germline V gene are ENHRY and SYGVKD. The CDR3 totals 13 residues. Trimming left V 10 bases short and J 4 bases short, with 16 bases between. The CDR3, as DNA: TGTGCCACAGATAGGGGGAACGGAGAGACCCAGTACTTC. Protein product: CATDRGNGETQYF.

The rearrangement links TRBV10-3 to TRBJ1-1; possible D gene TRBD1, 6 bases. Germline-derived CDR1 and CDR2 are ENHRY and SYGVKD. V gave up 8 bases and J gave up 3 bases, with 16 bases separating them. The CDR3 covers 14 residues. CDR3 nucleotides: TGTGCCATCGGGGGCAGGGAAAGGGACACTGAAGCTTTCTTT. Encoded protein: CAIGGRERDTEAFF.

As for this clone: Additional DNA sequences in this sample encode the identical CDR3. The CDR3 sequence: CASSLRETQYF. The CDR3 bases are TGTGCCAGCAGTTTACGGGAGACCCAGTACTTC. The V gene is TRBV12-3 or TRBV12-4, the J gene TRBJ2-5; D gene ambiguous. The CDR3 runs to 11 residues. V gave up 2 bases and J gave up 5 bases, with 3 bases separating them.

This chain uses TRBV10-1 with TRBJ1-6, with 8 positions matching TRBD1. The length of the CDR3 is 19 residues. Germline CDR1 reads WNHNN; CDR2 reads SYGVQD (reference sequence). V was pared by 4 bases and J by 0 bases, with 11 bases of the junction left unmatched. CDR3 in DNA: TGCGCCAGCAGTGCGATCTCCGGGACAGGCCTCTCCTATAATTCACCCCTCCACTTT. Translating gives CASSAISGTGLSYNSPLHF.

This clone was seen only a few times. V usage is TRBV7-9 and J usage is TRBJ2-7; D possibly corresponds to TRBD2 (5 bases). Germline-derived CDR1 and CDR2 are SEHNR and FQNEAQ (reference sequence). Trimming cost V 6 bases and J 1 base, with 16 bases left between them. The CDR3 covers 15 residues. The DNA for the CDR3 is TGTGCCAGCAGTTCACGGCCTGGGGAGTCCTACGAGCAGTACTTC. It is translated as CASSSRPGESYEQYF.

J is TRBJ1-5 and V is TRBV27; D remains unclear. Looked up from germline, CDR1 is MNHEY and CDR2 is SMNVEV (reference sequence). This CDR3 region has 14 residues. V gave up 2 bases and J gave up 4 bases, with 9 bases separating them. CDR3 bases: TGTGCCAGCAGTTTAATCGGGTCTAATCAGCCCCAGCATTTT. Translation: CASSLIGSNQPQHF.

The chain links TRBV5-1 to TRBJ1-4, with D perhaps matching TRBD1 (6 bases). Germline V gene lookup returns CDR1 SGHRS and CDR2 YFSETQ. V lost 1 base, J lost 4 bases, and 20 bases lay in between. The CDR3 sequence is 18 residues long. The CDR3 region has the DNA TGCGCCAGCAGCTTGTTTCCGGGCAGGGGATTCAGTAATGAAAAACTGTTTTTT. Protein product: CASSLFPGRGFSNEKLFF.

The rearrangement uses TRBV3-1 (or the pseudogene TRBV3-2) and TRBJ2-2; 7 nucleotides line up with TRBD1. Losses at the gene ends were 6 bases for V and 1 base for J; bases not matched to a gene: 5. This CDR3 has 15 amino acids. The germline V gene has CDR1 LGHDT and CDR2 YNNKEL (reference sequence). CDR3 sequence: CASSPRTGNTGELFF. The CDR3, as DNA: TGTGCCAGCAGTCCAAGGACAGGGAACACCGGGGAGCTGTTTTTT.

The rearrangement joins TRBV11-2 to TRBJ2-3, with 10 bases aligning to TRBD2. J was trimmed by 4 bases and V by 5 bases; bases with no gene match: 3. Germline assignment: CDR1 SGHAT and CDR2 FQNNGV. This CDR3 has 14 residues. The CDR3 protein is CASSLAGEADTQYF. Here the CDR3 DNA reads TGTGCCAGCAGCCTAGCGGGAGAGGCAGATACGCAGTATTTT.

The chain recombines TRBV5-1 with TRBJ1-2; 8 positions agree with TRBD1. CDR3 size: 14 residues. V was clipped by 2 bases and J by 6 bases; unmatched bases: 6. CDR1 is SGHRS, CDR2 YFSETQ, per germline. The CDR3 loop reads CASSFGQGIDGYTF. The CDR3 DNA is TGCGCCAGCAGCTTCGGACAGGGTATCGATGGCTACACCTTC.

This clone has just a few counts. This chain joins TRBV29-1 and TRBJ1-2, with 9 bases matching TRBD1. The CDR3 loop spans 15 amino acids. The germline V gene has CDR1 SQVTM and CDR2 ANQGSEA. After removal of 0 bases from V and 8 bases from J, the junction contained 10 bases not matched to a gene. The CDR3 reads CSVEDRGQGSGGYTF. The CDR3 coding sequence is TGCAGCGTTGAAGATCGGGGACAGGGATCGGGCGGCTACACCTTC.

The genes are TRBV7-3 and TRBJ1-1; a possible D gene is TRBD1 (6 bases). The V end was cut by 5 bases, the J end by 5 bases, with 12 bases between. CDR3 length equals 13 residues. The germline V gene encodes CDR1 SGHTA and CDR2 FQGTGA. In DNA, the CDR3 is TGTGCCAGCAGCCCCAAACAGGGTACTGAAGCTTTCTTT. Protein: CASSPKQGTEAFF.

The chain carries TRBV9 and TRBJ2-5; 15 nucleotides align to TRBD2. The CDR3 totals 19 residues. CDR1 is SGDLS, CDR2 YYNGEE, per germline. Trimming removed 4 bases from V and 1 base from J; junction bases left unmatched: 11. This CDR3 reads CASSSGLAGGPPSQETQYF. CDR3 DNA sequence: TGTGCCAGCAGCTCGGGACTAGCGGGAGGCCCGCCCTCCCAAGAGACCCAGTACTTC.

The chain links TRBV4-1 to TRBJ1-5; TRBD1 is a possible D gene (6 bases). CDR1 is MGHRA, CDR2 YSYEKL, per germline. The ends were cut back, 4 bases at V and 1 base at J, with 14 bases in the middle. This CDR3 contains 16 residues. CDR3 in DNA: TGCGCCAGCAGCCGAGCACAACAGGGAAGCAATCAGCCCCAGCATTTT. Translation: CASSRAQQGSNQPQHF.

V is TRBV19 and J is TRBJ1-5; TRBD1 is a possible D gene (5 bases). The CDR3 runs 15 residues. CDR1 LNHDA and CDR2 SQIVND come from the germline V gene (reference sequence). The ends were cut back, 1 base at V and 7 bases at J, with 14 bases in the middle. The CDR3 DNA reads TGTGCCAGTAGTATAGTAGGGCAGGGAAGGCAGCCCCAGCATTTT. This gives the protein CASSIVGQGRQPQHF.

This chain connects TRBV3-1 (or the pseudogene TRBV3-2) to TRBJ1-6; D call uncertain. Trimming left V 3 bases short and J 4 bases short, with 13 bases between. CDR1 and CDR2 (germline): LGHDT, YNNKEL (reference sequence). The length of the CDR3 is 16 residues. The CDR3 spells CASSQLGRNYNSPLHF. Written as DNA, the CDR3 is TGTGCCAGCAGCCAGTTGGGCCGGAATTATAATTCACCCCTCCACTTT.

The chain recombines TRBV24-1 with TRBJ2-2; 8 positions match TRBD1. The J segment lost 5 bases and the V segment lost 2 bases, leaving 6 bases of the junction unmatched. Germline CDR1 is KGHDR and CDR2 is SFDVKD. The CDR3 is 16 residues long. The CDR3 spells CATSDSWTGKTGELFF. In nucleotides, the CDR3 is TGTGCCACCAGTGATTCCTGGACAGGGAAGACCGGGGAGCTGTTTTTT.

The chain combines TRBV6-6 with TRBJ1-4, with 7 bases aligning to TRBD1. This CDR3 has 16 residues. CDR1 MNHNY and CDR2 SVGAGI come from the germline V gene (reference sequence). The ends lost 6 bases at V and 10 bases at J; junction bases unmatched: 17. Here the CDR3 reads CASSYDREFGRGKLFF. The CDR3 coding sequence is TGTGCCAGCAGCTACGACAGGGAGTTCGGCAGGGGAAAACTGTTTTTT.

The chain links TRBV7-2 to TRBJ2-7, with 9 bases lining up with TRBD1. This CDR3 is built from 19 residues. Germline CDR1 reads SGHTA; CDR2 reads FQGNSA. Trimming at V came to 1 base and at J to 4 bases, leaving 17 bases not matched to a gene. CDR3 sequence reads: CASSLELWADRGSGYEQYF. CDR3 coding DNA: TGTGCCAGCAGCTTAGAGTTGTGGGCGGACAGGGGCTCTGGGTACGAGCAGTACTTC.